Sequencing of this T cell receptor beta chain was carried out in a study of metastatic and nonmetastatic thyroid tumors. Study-level background: Repertoires were compared across blood and tumor or nodule tissue from malignant and benign thyroid patients.

As regards this clone: Its antigen remains unknown. One junction end disagrees with the germline gene, perhaps due to a read error.

The study's findings and limits: In both blood and tumor samples, TCR beta diversity was reported significantly higher for malignant than benign nodules.

Per the study methods: Clinicopathological groups supplied CDR3 differences that were used to build a distant-metastasis classifier for papillary thyroid cancer. TCRdb re-clonotyped the PCR reads through MiXCR. The V and J calls were not made by the authors but by TCRdb's processing. Among around 27,000 clones, more than 12% were seen once, and the ten largest hold roughly 3.3%. Prior to thyroid surgery, none of the patients had received any treatment. CDR1 is DFQATT and CDR2 is SNEGSKA in the germline V gene (reference sequence). The CDR3 is 18 residues long. The sequence was collected from a female donor with papillary thyroid cancer or a benign thyroid nodule (not recorded which). Some clones in this sample may be carry-over from other donors' samples. Sequencing was carried out using blood. V and J are TRBV20-1 and TRBJ2-1; 12 nucleotides line up with TRBD2. The DNA of the CDR3 is TGCAGTGCTAGAGCCCCCTCGGGTCTAGCGGGAGGGCCAGGTGAGCATTTCTTC. It translates to CSARAPSGLAGGPGEHFF.